The following is a T cell receptor (beta chain) sequence with its context. Its antigen is still unknown. This CDR3 contains 15 residues. Looked up from germline, CDR1 is SGHTA and CDR2 is FQGNSA. V shed 2 bases and J shed 2 bases, with 13 bases lying between them. The sample comes from a study of shared clonotypes between healthy human individuals. Turning to the study itself: Those who served as donors were a couple of women and three men between the ages of 18 and 49.

Produced via immunoSEQ multiplex PCR; TCRdb's table is partial and in-frame only. The sample includes 2,100,000 or so clones, approximately 94% of them seen just once. Notes on the study in general: The study found about 5% of naive CD4 clonotypes shared across several donors. Clonotype sharing among donors, it was expected, would be affected by sequencing depth. Generation probability values for non-shared clonotypes were lower than those for clonotypes shared by all four donors.

This chain uses TRBV7-2 with TRBJ2-7; D not resolved. The clonotype was recovered from a man between 18 and 35 years old in good health. The source material was naive CD4+ T cells sorted from blood. Documented subset: CD45RA+ positively selected. The CDR3 DNA sequence: TGTGCCAGCAGCTTACGGAGAACGGCTACCTACGAGCAGTACTTC. The encoded protein is CASSLRRTATYEQYF.